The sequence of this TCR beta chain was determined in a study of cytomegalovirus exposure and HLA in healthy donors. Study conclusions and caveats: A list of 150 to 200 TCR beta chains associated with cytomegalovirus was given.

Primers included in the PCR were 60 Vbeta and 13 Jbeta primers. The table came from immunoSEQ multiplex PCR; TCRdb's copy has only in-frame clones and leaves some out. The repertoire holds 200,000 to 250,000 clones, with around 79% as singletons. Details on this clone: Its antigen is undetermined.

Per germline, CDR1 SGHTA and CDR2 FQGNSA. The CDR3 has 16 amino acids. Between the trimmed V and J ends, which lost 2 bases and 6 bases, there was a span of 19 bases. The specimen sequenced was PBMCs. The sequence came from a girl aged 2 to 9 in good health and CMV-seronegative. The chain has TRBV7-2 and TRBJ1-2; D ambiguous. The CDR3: CASSLTTISSGDGYTF. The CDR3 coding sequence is TGTGCCAGCAGCTTAACCACGATCAGCAGCGGGGATGGCTACACCTTC.